This T cell receptor (beta chain) was identified in a study of T-cell memory formation after mild COVID-19. In TCRdb, the 5' RACE reads were re-called with MiXCR into one record per CDR3 protein. The data hold under 650,000 distinct CDR3 sequences, with about a sixth observed a single time. Turning to this clonotype: Its antigen is as yet unknown.

V gave up 6 bases and J gave up 1 base, with 13 bases separating them. Germline lookup yields CDR1 MNHEY and CDR2 SVGAGI. The CDR3 sequence is 14 residues long. General study findings and limits: Among clones contracting day 15 to 85, CD4/CD8 was balanced, whereas later expanders leaned CD4+.

This TCR was sampled from an adult woman who had mild COVID-19 (a few samples of this study predate the infection). Cell type and time point are not known. The chain uses TRBV6-5 and TRBJ2-7; D is unresolved. Source material: PBMCs or a T cell subset sorted from them (not recorded which). CDR3 DNA sequence: TGTGCCAGCAGGTCCTCTCGAACGTCCTACGAGCAGTACTTC. It is translated as CASRSSRTSYEQYF.